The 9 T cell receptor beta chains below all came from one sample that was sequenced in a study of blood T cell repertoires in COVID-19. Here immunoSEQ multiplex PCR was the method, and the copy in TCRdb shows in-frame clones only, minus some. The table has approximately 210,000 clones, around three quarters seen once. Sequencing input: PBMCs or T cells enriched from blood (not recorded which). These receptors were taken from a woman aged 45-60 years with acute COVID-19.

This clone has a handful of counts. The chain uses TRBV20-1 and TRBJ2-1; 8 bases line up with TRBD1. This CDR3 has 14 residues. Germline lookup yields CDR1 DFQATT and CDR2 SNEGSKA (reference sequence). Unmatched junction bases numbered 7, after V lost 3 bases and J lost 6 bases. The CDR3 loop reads CSASPRGHINEQFF. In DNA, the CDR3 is TGCAGTGCTAGTCCCAGGGGGCATATCAATGAGCAGTTCTTC.

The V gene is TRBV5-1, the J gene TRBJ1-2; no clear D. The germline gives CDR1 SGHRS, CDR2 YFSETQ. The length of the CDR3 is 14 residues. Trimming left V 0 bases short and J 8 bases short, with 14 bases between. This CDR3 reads CASSLGAGKEGYTF. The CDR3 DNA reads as TGCGCCAGCAGCTTGGGAGCGGGGAAGGAAGGCTACACCTTC.

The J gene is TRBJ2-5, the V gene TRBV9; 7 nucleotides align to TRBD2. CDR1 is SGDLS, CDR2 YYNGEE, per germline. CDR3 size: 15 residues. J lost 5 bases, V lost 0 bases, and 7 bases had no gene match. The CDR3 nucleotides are TGTGCCAGCAGCGTAGGGGAGGGACGATTGGAGACCCAGTACTTC. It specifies CASSVGEGRLETQYF.

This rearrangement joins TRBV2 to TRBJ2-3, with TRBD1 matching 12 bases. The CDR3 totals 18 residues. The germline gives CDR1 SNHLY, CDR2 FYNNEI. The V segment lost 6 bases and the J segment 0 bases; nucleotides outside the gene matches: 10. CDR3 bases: TGTGCCAGCAGAGGCCCGGGACAGGGGGCGGCGAGCACAGATACGCAGTATTTT. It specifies CASRGPGQGAASTDTQYF.

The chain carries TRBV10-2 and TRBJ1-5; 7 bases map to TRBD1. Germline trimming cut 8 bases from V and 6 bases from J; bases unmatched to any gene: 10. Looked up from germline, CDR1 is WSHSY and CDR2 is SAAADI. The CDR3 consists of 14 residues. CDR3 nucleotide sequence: TGCGCCAGCCGGGGACAGTCCGGGATTCAGCCCCAGCATTTT. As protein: CASRGQSGIQPQHF.

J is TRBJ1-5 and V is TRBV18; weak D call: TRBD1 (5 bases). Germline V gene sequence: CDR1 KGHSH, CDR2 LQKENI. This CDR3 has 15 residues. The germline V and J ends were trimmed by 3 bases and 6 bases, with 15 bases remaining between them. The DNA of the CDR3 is TGTGCCAGCTCACCGGGACTCCTAGGCAGTCAGCCCCAGCATTTT. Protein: CASSPGLLGSQPQHF.

This chain's CDR3 is CASSLALGQEYGYTF. CDR3 nucleotides: TGTGCCAGCAGCTTAGCGCTCGGACAGGAGTATGGCTACACCTTC. The chain has TRBV7-9 and TRBJ1-2; 7 bases agree with TRBD1. The germline V gene has CDR1 SEHNR and CDR2 FQNEAQ (reference sequence). J gave up 5 bases and V 0 bases, and 6 bases lay outside the gene matches. The CDR3 has 15 residues. The full variable domain, rest sourced from reference TRBV7-9 and TRBJ1-2, is DTGVSQNPRHKITKRGQNVTFRCDPISEHNRLYWYRQTLGQGPEFLTYFQNEAQLEKSRLLSDRFSAERPKGSFSTLEIQRTEQGDSAMYLCASSLALGQEYGYTFGSGTRLTVV.

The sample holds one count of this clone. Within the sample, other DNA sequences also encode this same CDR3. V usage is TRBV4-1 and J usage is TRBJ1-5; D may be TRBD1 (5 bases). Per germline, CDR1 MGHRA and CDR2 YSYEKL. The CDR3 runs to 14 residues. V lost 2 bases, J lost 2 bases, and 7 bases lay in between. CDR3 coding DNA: TGCGCCAGCAGCCAACTGACAGGCAATCAGCCCCAGCATTTT. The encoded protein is CASSQLTGNQPQHF.

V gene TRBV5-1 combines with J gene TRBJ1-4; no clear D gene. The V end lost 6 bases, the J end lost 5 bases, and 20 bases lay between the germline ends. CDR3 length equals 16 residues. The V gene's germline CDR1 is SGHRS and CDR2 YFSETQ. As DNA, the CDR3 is TGCGCCAGCACGCCAAACGAAGGATCCGGGAATGAAAAACTGTTTTTT. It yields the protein CASTPNEGSGNEKLFF.